The next 24 T cell receptor beta chains were all read from a single sample in a study of shared clonotypes between healthy human individuals. TCRdb's copy holds only in-frame clones and misses some; the assay was immunoSEQ multiplex PCR. The table records roughly 1,600,000 clones, approximately 98.5% of them present only once. Sequenced: naive CD4+ T cells sorted from blood. Subset in this sample: CD45RA+ positively selected. These receptor sequences come from a man younger than 45 in good health.

This rearrangement joins TRBV5-6 to TRBJ1-2; D not resolved. The length of the CDR3 is 13 residues. CDR1 is SGHDT and CDR2 is YYEEEE in the germline V gene. V was shortened by 1 base and J by 8 bases, with 12 bases between the two germline ends. This CDR3 reads CASSLIAGRGYTF. The CDR3 bases are TGTGCCAGCAGCTTGATCGCTGGACGCGGCTACACCTTC. The full variable domain, its missing parts supplied by reference TRBV5-6 and TRBJ1-2, is DAGVTQSPTHLIKTRGQQVTLRCSPKSGHDTVSWYQQALGQGPQFIFQYYEEEERQRGNFPDRFSGHQFPNYSSELNVNALLLGDSALYLCASSLIAGRGYTFGSGTRLTVV.

This clone has a single count. The CDR3 region has the DNA TGCGCCAGCAGTGCGGGTCTTAACGGGATTGATGAGCAGTTCTTC. Amino acid sequence: CASSAGLNGIDEQFF. The rearrangement links TRBV10-1 to TRBJ2-1, with D perhaps TRBD2 (5 bases). Trimming removed 4 bases from V and 8 bases from J, with 18 bases in between. The CDR3 is made up of 15 amino acids. From germline, CDR1 is WNHNN and CDR2 SYGVQD (reference sequence).

The rearrangement joins TRBV18 to TRBJ1-2; 7 bases align to TRBD1. V lost 4 bases to trimming and J lost 8 bases; unmatched junction nucleotides: 10. The CDR3 runs to 14 residues. Germline V gives CDR1 KGHSH, CDR2 LQKENI. CDR3 bases: TGTGCCAGCTCACGAGGACAGGACCAATTAGGCTACACCTTC. Translation gives CASSRGQDQLGYTF.

The chain joins TRBV9 to TRBJ2-5, with D possibly TRBD2 on 5 matching bases. The CDR3 runs 14 residues. The V gene lost 6 bases and the J gene lost 4 bases, with 16 bases spanning the gap. Germline CDR1 is SGDLS and CDR2 is YYNGEE. CDR3 in DNA: TGTGCCAGCACCCGGGGTGGGGTTCCAGAGACCCAGTACTTC. Amino acid sequence: CASTRGGVPETQYF.

Regarding this clone: Other DNA sequences from this sample encode an identical CDR3 as well. V usage is TRBV19 and J usage is TRBJ2-2; no reliable D call. Germline V gene lookup returns CDR1 LNHDA and CDR2 SQIVND (reference sequence). This CDR3 comprises 12 residues. Trimming left V 7 bases short and J 2 bases short, with 5 bases between. Written as DNA, the CDR3 is TGTGCCAGTACCGTAAACACCGGGGAGCTGTTTTTT. This codes for CASTVNTGELFF.

V gene TRBV5-1 combines with J gene TRBJ1-1; a possible D gene is TRBD1 (6 bases). In germline, CDR1 is SGHRS, CDR2 YFSETQ. V lost 5 bases and J 1 base, leaving 9 bases between the germline ends. There are 13 residues in the CDR3. The CDR3 nucleotides read TGCGCCAGCAGAAAGGGGGAGAACACTGAAGCTTTCTTT. Protein: CASRKGENTEAFF. The whole variable domain, remainder taken from reference TRBV5-1 and TRBJ1-1, is KAGVTQTPRYLIKTRGQQVTLSCSPISGHRSVSWYQQTPGQGLQFLFEYFSETQRNKGNFPGRFSGRQFSNSRSEMNVSTLELGDSALYLCASRKGENTEAFFGQGTRLTVV.

The chain is built from TRBV19 and TRBJ2-2; TRBD1 agrees at 8 bases. CDR1 LNHDA and CDR2 SQIVND come from the germline V gene (reference sequence). Losses at the gene ends were 9 bases for V and 2 bases for J; bases not matched to a gene: 8. The CDR3 is made up of 15 amino acids. For the CDR3, the DNA is TGTGCCAGCAATATCAGGGGGCTAAACACCGGGGAGCTGTTTTTT. It specifies CASNIRGLNTGELFF. The full variable domain, completed using reference TRBV19 and TRBJ2-2, is DGGITQSPKYLFRKEGQNVTLSCEQNLNHDAMYWYRQDPGQGLRLIYYSQIVNDFQKGDIAEGYSVSREKKESFPLTVTSAQKNPTAFYLCASNIRGLNTGELFFGEGSRLTVL.

This rearrangement joins TRBV5-1 to TRBJ1-4; maybe TRBD1 (6 bases). Trimming took off 0 bases at V and 2 bases at J, with 14 bases between the two ends. Looked up from germline, CDR1 is SGHRS and CDR2 is YFSETQ. The CDR3 contains 17 residues. The DNA for the CDR3 is TGCGCCAGCAGCTTGGAACCCCAGGGGACCACTAATGAAAAACTGTTTTTT. Its translation: CASSLEPQGTTNEKLFF.

The chain carries TRBV25-1 and TRBJ1-4; 9 positions match TRBD1. V gave up 5 bases and J gave up 2 bases; unmatched junction bases: 12. This CDR3 has 18 amino acids. Germline CDR1 and CDR2: MGHDK and SYGVNS. As DNA, the CDR3 is TGTGCCAGCAGTCGTCCCGGGACAGGGTTTAGTACTAATGAAAAACTGTTTTTT. Amino acids: CASSRPGTGFSTNEKLFF. Combining the CDR3 with reference TRBV25-1 and TRBJ1-4 gives the whole variable domain EADIYQTPRYLVIGTGKKITLECSQTMGHDKMYWYQQDPGMELHLIHYSYGVNSTEKGDLSSESTVSRIRTEHFPLTLESARPSHTSQYLCASSRPGTGFSTNEKLFFGSGTQLSVL.

The chain carries TRBV2 and TRBJ1-4; TRBD1 might be the D (5 bases). The CDR3 length is 13 residues. Germline loops: CDR1 SNHLY, CDR2 FYNNEI. Trimming cost V 5 bases and J 7 bases, with 11 bases left between them. The CDR3 sequence: CASSWRGGEKLFF. In DNA form, the CDR3 reads TGTGCCAGCAGTTGGAGGGGTGGTGAAAAACTGTTTTTT.

A word on this clone: The same CDR3 also results from other DNA sequences found in this sample. This chain links TRBV6-1 with TRBJ2-3; tentatively, D is TRBD2 (7 bases). V shed 11 bases and J shed 1 base, with 13 bases lying between them. Germline V CDR1 and CDR2: MNHNS, SASEGT. CDR3 size: 13 residues. The CDR3, as DNA: TGTGCCTCAAGGGGGGGCGGCACAGATACGCAGTATTTT. Translation gives CASRGGGTDTQYF.

V is TRBV9 and J is TRBJ2-5; no definite D call. This CDR3 has 14 amino acids. Germline-derived CDR1 and CDR2 are SGDLS and YYNGEE. The ends were cut back, 0 bases at V and 1 base at J, with 7 bases in the middle. The CDR3, as DNA: TGTGCCAGCAGCGTAGGAATCGCCCAAGAGACCCAGTACTTC. This codes for CASSVGIAQETQYF.

The J gene is TRBJ1-2, the V gene TRBV5-1; D is ambiguous. The V and J ends lost 0 bases and 2 bases respectively, with 14 bases between them. Germline CDR1 and CDR2: SGHRS and YFSETQ. CDR3 length: 16 residues. The CDR3 loop is CASSLGGQRANYGYTF. The CDR3 DNA sequence: TGCGCCAGCAGCTTGGGGGGTCAGAGAGCGAACTATGGCTACACCTTC.

The chain recombines TRBV4-2 with TRBJ2-1; D unclear. The germline CDR1 and CDR2 sequences are LGHNA and YNFKEQ. Trimming took off 0 bases at V and 0 bases at J, with 9 bases between the two ends. The CDR3 has 16 residues. The DNA of the CDR3 is TGTGCCAGCAGCCAAGACCGCGGTGACTCCTACAATGAGCAGTTCTTC. This encodes CASSQDRGDSYNEQFF.

V is TRBV28 and J is TRBJ2-7; D call uncertain. CDR3 length: 14 amino acids. Germline V CDR1 and CDR2: MDHEN, SYDVKM. V shed 4 bases and J shed 3 bases, with 13 bases lying between them. CDR3 sequence (DNA): TGTGCCAGCAGTTCCCGGGTGGGTGGCTACGAGCAGTACTTC. Its protein product is CASSSRVGGYEQYF. Complete variable domain (other parts from reference TRBV28 and TRBJ2-7): DVKVTQSSRYLVKRTGEKVFLECVQDMDHENMFWYRQDPGLGLRLIYFSYDVKMKEKGDIPEGYSVSREKKERFSLILESASTNQTSMYLCASSSRVGGYEQYFGPGTRLTVT.

The chain uses TRBV2 and TRBJ2-6; D gene unclear. The CDR3 runs to 14 residues. CDR1 and CDR2 (germline): SNHLY, FYNNEI. The V end was cut by 6 bases, the J end by 4 bases, with 10 bases between. CDR3 amino acids: CASSYQSGANVLTF. The CDR3 region has the DNA TGTGCCAGCAGCTACCAATCAGGGGCCAACGTCCTGACTTTC. The full variable domain, in which reference TRBV2 and TRBJ2-6 provide the parts outside the CDR3, is EPEVTQTPSHQVTQMGQEVILRCVPISNHLYFYWYRQILGQKVEFLVSFYNNEISEKSEIFDDQFSVERPDGSNFTLKIRSTKLEDSAMYFCASSYQSGANVLTFGAGSRLTVL.

The chain carries TRBV18 and TRBJ2-3, with D possibly matching TRBD1 (5 bases). CDR1 is KGHSH, CDR2 LQKENI, per germline. The CDR3 is made up of 15 amino acids. The ends were cut back, 2 bases at V and 5 bases at J, with 14 bases in the middle. As DNA, the CDR3 is TGTGCCAGCTCACCAAAGGCCAGGGCACAAGATACGCAGTATTTT. Protein: CASSPKARAQDTQYF.

The chain has TRBV30 and TRBJ2-1; a weak D match, TRBD1 (6 bases). The CDR3 totals 13 residues. Germline loops: CDR1 GTSNPN, CDR2 SVGIG (reference sequence). V was cut by 5 bases and J by 2 bases, with 10 bases left in between. CDR3 sequence: CAWARTAYNEQFF. As DNA, the CDR3 is TGTGCCTGGGCAAGGACAGCCTACAATGAGCAGTTCTTC.

The rearrangement links TRBV7-9 to TRBJ2-2, with TRBD2 matching over 9 bases. The V segment lost 4 bases and the J segment 3 bases; nucleotides outside the gene matches: 9. This CDR3 is 17 amino acids long. From germline, CDR1 is SEHNR and CDR2 FQNEAQ (reference sequence). Here the CDR3 reads CASSSDSGSTYTGELFF. In DNA, the CDR3 is TGTGCCAGCAGCTCAGATAGCGGGAGTACGTACACCGGGGAGCTGTTTTTT.

The chain carries TRBV30 and TRBJ2-1; no reliable D call. The CDR3 is 14 amino acids. V was pared by 3 bases and J by 7 bases, with 16 bases between. The V gene's germline CDR1 is GTSNPN and CDR2 SVGIG (reference sequence). CDR3 in DNA: TGTGCCTGGAGGTTTGGGCCCCTTGGGAATGAGCAGTTCTTC. Translation gives CAWRFGPLGNEQFF.

J is TRBJ2-2 and V is TRBV6-5; D may correspond to TRBD1 or TRBD2 (5 bases each). V lost 6 bases and J lost 1, with 12 bases in between. The CDR3 contains 15 residues. The germline V gene encodes CDR1 MNHEY and CDR2 SVGAGI. The CDR3 protein is CASRMGVRNTGELFF. CDR3 nucleotide sequence: TGTGCCAGCAGAATGGGGGTGCGGAACACCGGGGAGCTGTTTTTT.

The chain links TRBV2 to TRBJ1-2; D gene uncertain. The CDR3 totals 13 residues. The V gene lost 4 bases and the J gene lost 4 bases, with 10 bases spanning the gap. CDR1 and CDR2 from the germline V gene are SNHLY and FYNNEI. CDR3 coding DNA: TGTGCCAGCAGTGTAGGAGTAAGCTATGGCTACACCTTC. As protein: CASSVGVSYGYTF.

This chain uses TRBV7-8 with TRBJ1-1, with TRBD1 identical over 7 bases. The J segment lost 0 bases and the V segment lost 2 bases, leaving 6 bases of the junction unmatched. Germline loops: CDR1 SGHVS, CDR2 FQNEAQ. There are 16 residues in the CDR3. CDR3 nucleotide sequence: TGTGCCAGCAGCTTATGGCAGGGGGTAATGAACACTGAAGCTTTCTTT. It yields the protein CASSLWQGVMNTEAFF.

The chain joins TRBV10-3 to TRBJ2-2; D call uncertain. The CDR3 consists of 13 residues. Per germline, CDR1 ENHRY and CDR2 SYGVKD. V was shortened by 2 bases and J by 7 bases, with 8 bases between the two germline ends. CDR3 coding DNA: TGTGCCATCAGTGAGCGTGTCAGCGGGGAGCTGTTTTTT. Protein product: CAISERVSGELFF.